The 23 T cell receptor beta chains given below trace back to one sample, sequenced in a study of blood T cell repertoires in COVID-19. Sequencing was performed with immunoSEQ multiplex PCR; in TCRdb, only in-frame clones are kept and a portion is missing. The data show 84,000 or so clones, about four fifths seen once. The specimen sequenced was peripheral blood. Receptors originate from a middle-aged woman with active or convalescent COVID-19.

The rearrangement links TRBV19 to TRBJ2-5, with D possibly TRBD1 on 6 matching bases. The germline gives CDR1 LNHDA, CDR2 SQIVND (reference sequence). V was trimmed by 1 base and J by 3 bases, leaving 9 bases between them. The CDR3 spans 14 residues. The CDR3, as DNA: TGTGCCAGTAGTATAGTACACAGGGAAGAGACCCAGTACTTC. Protein product: CASSIVHREETQYF.

CDR3 protein: CASSIDFRSIQYF. DNA of the CDR3: TGTGCCAGTAGTATCGACTTTAGAAGCATTCAGTACTTC. The genes are TRBV19 and TRBJ2-4; no clear D. The germline V and J ends were trimmed by 3 bases and 9 bases, with 12 bases remaining between them. The CDR3 runs 13 residues. The germline CDR1 and CDR2 sequences are LNHDA and SQIVND (reference sequence).

This chain links TRBV5-5 with TRBJ2-1, with 7 bases that match TRBD2. The CDR3 is made up of 16 amino acids. Per the germline V gene, CDR1 is SGHKS and CDR2 is YYEKEE (reference sequence). V shed 3 bases and J 0 bases; nucleotides not matched to a gene: 6. The CDR3 region is CASSSGTTVSYNEQFF. The CDR3 DNA is TGTGCCAGCAGCTCCGGGACTACCGTCTCCTACAATGAGCAGTTCTTC.

CDR3 sequence: CAISEYRGNTEAFF. In DNA, the CDR3 is TGTGCCATCAGTGAGTACCGGGGGAACACTGAAGCTTTCTTT. The chain uses TRBV10-3 and TRBJ1-1; unclear D gene. The CDR3 length is 14 residues. The germline V and J ends were trimmed by 1 base and 1 base, with 7 bases remaining between them. CDR1 ENHRY and CDR2 SYGVKD come from the germline V gene.

This clone occurred a few times. The gene calls are TRBV3-1 (or the pseudogene TRBV3-2) and TRBJ2-7, with TRBD2 identical over 8 bases. Germline-derived CDR1 and CDR2 are LGHDT and YNNKEL (reference sequence). This CDR3 has 15 residues. V lost 4 bases and J lost 3; bases outside the gene matches: 8. The CDR3 spells CASSPFSGTSYEQYF. The CDR3, as DNA: TGTGCCAGCAGCCCCTTTAGCGGGACGAGCTACGAGCAGTACTTC.

The gene calls are TRBV28 and TRBJ1-2; tentative D call: TRBD1 (5 bases). The CDR3 is 13 residues long. Deletions cut 6 bases from V and 5 bases from J, with 13 bases between. CDR1 MDHEN and CDR2 SYDVKM come from the germline V gene. CDR3 sequence: CASRSQGWYGYTF. The CDR3 DNA is TGTGCCAGCAGAAGTCAGGGTTGGTATGGCTACACCTTC.

Only a few counts were recorded for this clone. The chain couples TRBV10-3 to TRBJ2-7; 9 bases align to TRBD2. Germline CDR1 and CDR2: ENHRY and SYGVKD. The CDR3 has 15 residues. The V segment lost 3 bases and the J segment 4 bases; nucleotides outside the gene matches: 7. The CDR3 spells CAISDLAGAGYEQYF. The CDR3 DNA sequence: TGTGCCATCAGTGATTTAGCGGGAGCCGGTTACGAGCAGTACTTC.

This clone appeared many times. The chain uses TRBV5-1 and TRBJ1-6; 8 bases match TRBD1. Germline CDR1 reads SGHRS; CDR2 reads YFSETQ. This CDR3 has 16 residues. The trim removed 1 base at V and 9 bases at J, leaving 9 bases unmatched. The CDR3 here is CASSLSQGALTSPLHF. In nucleotides, the CDR3 is TGCGCCAGCAGCTTGAGCCAGGGGGCTCTTACTTCACCCCTCCACTTT.

The table lists this clone with a few counts. This chain links TRBV19 with TRBJ2-2, with 11 bases lining up with TRBD2. CDR1 is LNHDA and CDR2 is SQIVND in the germline V gene (reference sequence). The V gene end was trimmed by 5 bases and the J gene end by 5 bases; junction bases not matched to a gene: 7. The CDR3 has 16 residues. CDR3 region: CASSPLAGGWTGELFF. CDR3 in DNA: TGTGCCAGTAGTCCTCTAGCGGGAGGTTGGACCGGGGAGCTGTTTTTT.

The chain couples TRBV28 to TRBJ1-4; a weak D match, TRBD1 (5 bases). V shed 6 bases and J shed 6 bases, with 14 bases lying between them. CDR1 is MDHEN and CDR2 is SYDVKM in the germline V gene. The CDR3 is made up of 14 amino acids. CDR3 nucleotide sequence: TGTGCCAGCAGACTACCGGGGGGGGATGAAAAACTGTTTTTT. Translating it yields CASRLPGGDEKLFF.

V gene TRBV19 combines with J gene TRBJ1-5, with 7 bases identical to TRBD1. The CDR3 spans 13 residues. J lost 7 bases, V lost 2 bases, and 2 bases had no gene match. Germline V gene lookup returns CDR1 LNHDA and CDR2 SQIVND (reference sequence). The CDR3 nucleotides read TGTGCCAGTAGTATACAGGGGGAACAGCCCCAGCATTTT. Protein: CASSIQGEQPQHF.

V gene TRBV7-2 combines with J gene TRBJ2-6; D not resolved. Trimming shortened V by 3 bases and J by 0 bases, and 15 bases separated the two germline ends. This CDR3 has 18 residues. Looked up from germline, CDR1 is SGHTA and CDR2 is FQGNSA. The CDR3 reads CASSFGGKPNSGANVLTF. The CDR3 DNA sequence: TGTGCCAGCAGCTTCGGCGGCAAACCAAACTCTGGGGCCAACGTCCTGACTTTC.

This clone was seen more than once but under ten times. The chain recombines TRBV6-2 or TRBV6-3 with TRBJ1-5; the D is unclear. Trimming left V 0 bases short and J 5 bases short, with 8 bases between. CDR3 length: 14 residues. The germline V gene encodes CDR1 MNHEY and CDR2 SVGEGT. CDR3 in DNA: TGTGCCAGCAGTTACTCGGCCTCCCATCAGCCCCAGCATTTT. Its protein product is CASSYSASHQPQHF.

The J gene is TRBJ2-3, the V gene TRBV5-4; D perhaps matches TRBD2 (7 bases). The CDR3 is 16 residues long. V lost 4 bases, J lost 1 base, and 16 bases lay in between. Germline V CDR1 and CDR2: SGHNT, YYREEE (reference sequence). CDR3 coding DNA: TGTGCCAGCAGCCTGACAAGGGGGGGCCGCACAGATACGCAGTATTTT. This sequence encodes CASSLTRGGRTDTQYF.

This clone was seen a single time. V gene TRBV27 combines with J gene TRBJ2-7; tentatively, D is TRBD1 (6 bases). The germline V gene encodes CDR1 MNHEY and CDR2 SMNVEV (reference sequence). The V and J ends lost 0 bases and 6 bases respectively, with 12 bases between them. This CDR3 spans 14 amino acids. CDR3 coding DNA: TGTGCCAGCAGTTTATCGGTAAACAGGGTCGAGCAGTACTTC. Translation gives CASSLSVNRVEQYF.

The chain employs TRBV2 and TRBJ2-7; 9 bases are shared with TRBD1. The J segment lost 3 bases and the V segment lost 8 bases, leaving 5 bases of the junction unmatched. CDR1 and CDR2 from the germline V gene are SNHLY and FYNNEI. The CDR3 sequence is 13 residues long. Here the CDR3 DNA reads TGTGCCAGCGGGAGACAGGGGGTCTACGAGCAGTACTTC. Translated: CASGRQGVYEQYF.

CDR3 region: CATSDPLAGAYEQYF. As DNA, the CDR3 is TGTGCCACCAGTGATCCATTAGCGGGGGCCTACGAGCAGTACTTC. The chain employs TRBV24-1 and TRBJ2-7; 9 bases are shared with TRBD2. Losses at the gene ends were 3 bases for V and 2 bases for J; bases not matched to a gene: 4. The CDR3 runs 15 residues. CDR1 KGHDR and CDR2 SFDVKD come from the germline V gene.

The J gene is TRBJ1-4, the V gene TRBV7-9; TRBD1 matches at 9 bases. There are 16 residues in the CDR3. Germline lookup yields CDR1 SEHNR and CDR2 FQNEAQ (reference sequence). V lost 4 bases to trimming and J lost 6 bases; unmatched junction nucleotides: 9. This CDR3 is CASSSAPGQGDEKLFF. CDR3 nucleotide sequence: TGTGCCAGCAGCTCTGCCCCGGGACAGGGAGATGAAAAACTGTTTTTT.

This clone was recorded only once. V and J are TRBV7-8 and TRBJ2-7; 7 bases agree with TRBD1. The V gene's germline CDR1 is SGHVS and CDR2 FQNEAQ. This CDR3 has 16 amino acids. Trimming at V came to 5 bases and at J to 0 bases, leaving 10 bases not matched to a gene. The CDR3 DNA reads as TGTGCCAGCAGCCCAAACAGGGGCCTAAGCTCCTACGAGCAGTACTTC. It encodes CASSPNRGLSSYEQYF.

V and J are TRBV11-3 and TRBJ2-7; D might be TRBD2 (6 bases). The CDR3 runs to 15 residues. V gave up 7 bases and J gave up 2 bases, with 18 bases separating them. Germline CDR1 and CDR2: SGHNT and YENEEA. In nucleotides, the CDR3 is TGTGCCAGCACCCCGAGGCCGGGAGCCACCTACGAGCAGTACTTC. Protein sequence: CASTPRPGATYEQYF.

CDR3: CASSITGTRTNSPLHF. DNA of the CDR3: TGTGCCAGTAGTATTACAGGGACAAGGACAAATTCACCCCTCCACTTT. V is TRBV19 and J is TRBJ1-6, with TRBD1 as a possible D gene (6 bases). Germline CDR1 reads LNHDA; CDR2 reads SQIVND (reference sequence). Trimming took 3 bases from V and 7 from J, leaving 16 bases between them. This CDR3 comprises 16 residues.

This chain connects TRBV27 to TRBJ1-2, with no clear D. Trimming shortened V by 4 bases and J by 3 bases, and 12 bases separated the two germline ends. Germline V CDR1 and CDR2: MNHEY, SMNVEV (reference sequence). This CDR3 is 14 amino acids long. CDR3 bases: TGTGCCAGCAGTTCCCGGTGGGGAGACTATGGCTACACCTTC. Amino acid sequence: CASSSRWGDYGYTF.

V and J are TRBV28 and TRBJ1-1; no definite D call. The germline V gene has CDR1 MDHEN and CDR2 SYDVKM. CDR3 size: 16 residues. V lost 1 base, J lost 4 bases, and 16 bases lay in between. Written as DNA, the CDR3 is TGTGCCAGCAGTTTATATCTTCAGCTCTCGGGCACTGAAGCTTTCTTT. Residues: CASSLYLQLSGTEAFF.